The clone carrying this T cell receptor (beta chain) was detected ten times or more. The antigen remains unidentified. MiXCR, run by TCRdb on the 5' RACE reads, gives a single entry per CDR3 protein. The sample lists about 17,000 distinct CDR3 sequences, over 7% occurring once. This sample was included in a study of CD8 T cells in ankylosing spondylitis. Overall study findings and caveats: Disease-linked clones reportedly showed significant enrichment in matched ankylosing spondylitis synovial fluid. Made up of fewer than 10 highly homologous variants, a TCR beta motif appeared characteristic of ankylosing spondylitis blood. As for the disease-linked clones, they showed a CD8+ phenotype and occurred at relatively low frequencies in peripheral blood.

The CDR3 totals 15 residues. The germline V and J ends were trimmed by 6 bases and 0 bases, with 12 bases remaining between them. Germline lookup yields CDR1 MNHNY and CDR2 SVGAGI (reference sequence). The chain carries TRBV6-6 and TRBJ2-1; D unresolved. This TCR came from a male donor with ankylosing spondylitis or in good health (not recorded which). Specimen: blood. CDR3 in DNA: TGTGCCAGCAGCCGAAGGGCACCCTCCTACAATGAGCAGTTCTTC. Translation gives CASSRRAPSYNEQFF.